This entry lists 2 T cell receptor beta chains sequenced from one sample in a study of blood T cells in healthy people across ages. A J-beta primer mix and a sample-barcoded 5' primer were used in a second PCR of roughly 6 to 12 cycles. TCRdb called the 5' RACE reads again in MiXCR, with one record for every CDR3 protein. The sample has around 820,000 distinct CDR3 sequences; approximately 25% are singletons. Separately, the same data were catalogued under a study of T cells of mothers and their children.

Sequencing was carried out using blood. Every receptor here comes from a boy between 5 and 17 years old in good health.

The J gene is TRBJ2-5, the V gene TRBV11-2; D is uncertain. V was clipped by 1 base and J by 4 bases, with 7 bases between them. This CDR3 has 13 amino acids. Per germline, CDR1 SGHAT and CDR2 FQNNGV. The DNA for the CDR3 is TGTGCCAGCAGCTTAGTAGTTCTAGAGACCCAGTACTTC. Its translation: CASSLVVLETQYF.

There are a few counts of this clonotype. The rearrangement links TRBV11-2 to TRBJ1-5; 10 bases agree with TRBD1. Looked up from germline, CDR1 is SGHAT and CDR2 is FQNNGV. V gave up 1 base and J gave up 2 bases; unmatched junction bases: 8. CDR3 length: 18 residues. CDR3 nucleotide sequence: TGTGCCAGCAGCTTAGGAAGGGACAGGGGCGGGGGCAATCAGCCCCAGCATTTT. Residues: CASSLGRDRGGGNQPQHF.